The clone carrying this TCR beta chain was recorded only once. Its cognate antigen is unknown. TCRdb used MiXCR to reprocess the RT-PCR reads, holding one entry per CDR3 protein. Among roughly 4,700 distinct CDR3 sequences listed, roughly 85% were seen once. These data come from a study of yellow fever vaccine responses in identical twins. V lost 6 bases, J lost 2 bases, and 4 bases lay in between. This CDR3 region has 11 residues. Germline CDR1 is PRHDT and CDR2 is FYEKMQ (reference sequence). Whole-study results and caveats: Each twin's T cell response to the vaccine was reported to look partly convergent and partly personalized.

The origin of this receptor is a woman younger than 35 who received the yellow fever vaccine. The chain joins TRBV13 to TRBJ1-1; D is ambiguous. Sample: T cells from blood (PBMCs), unsorted or a sorted subset (not recorded which), taken before or after yellow fever vaccination (not recorded which). The CDR3 loop is CASRANTEAFF. For the CDR3, the DNA is TGTGCCAGCAGGGCCAACACTGAAGCTTTCTTT.